This T cell receptor beta chain stems from a study of blood T cell repertoires in COVID-19. Overall study context: Italy, Spain and the United States were the sources of the convalescent and acute COVID-19 samples. PBMCs, B-cell-depleted T cells, or T cells provided the cDNA or gDNA that made up the material.

With V trimmed by 8 bases and J by 9 bases, 11 bases remained unmatched. Germline loops: CDR1 LNHDA, CDR2 SQIVND (reference sequence). This CDR3 spans 15 amino acids. Authors' analysis steps: Estimation of nucleated cell counts relied on the amplification of reference gene primers. Method: immunoSEQ multiplex PCR; TCRdb's copy keeps in-frame clones and lacks some. The V and J calls and the clone size are those of that table, but D and trimming were determined from the DNA. The top ten clones hold 4.6% of a sample with 65,000 to 80,000 clones, roughly 90% of them seen once. The chain combines TRBV19 with TRBJ1-6; 9 bases match TRBD1. The sample consisted of peripheral blood. The receptor was derived from a man in his fifties or sixties with active COVID-19. DNA of the CDR3: TGTGCCAGTGAAGTACCCGGGACAGGGCCTTCACCCCTCCACTTT. Protein product: CASEVPGTGPSPLHF. Together with reference TRBV19 and TRBJ1-6, the CDR3 gives the full variable domain: DGGITQSPKYLFRKEGQNVTLSCEQNLNHDAMYWYRQDPGQGLRLIYYSQIVNDFQKGDIAEGYSVSREKKESFPLTVTSAQKNPTAFYLCASEVPGTGPSPLHFGNGTRLTVT.